The table lists the clone carrying this T cell receptor beta chain with a count of one. The data belong to a study of blood T cell repertoires in COVID-19. Study information: Sample material is recorded as cDNA or gDNA derived from T cells, B-cell-depleted T cells, or PBMCs.

CDR1 is SGHRS, CDR2 YFSETQ, per germline. The CDR3 is 13 amino acids. With 4 bases removed from V and 6 bases from J, the gap between germline ends came to 13 bases. The Seattle site enrolled patients during active infection and followed them longitudinally. In the study's own analysis: Nucleated cell counts were estimated from reference gene primer amplification. The data were produced by immunoSEQ multiplex PCR, yet TCRdb's version contains in-frame clones alone and is incomplete. The V and J calls and clone size come from that table; D and trimming were worked out from the DNA. The data contain approximately 210,000 clones, 70% to 85% of them singletons.

The TCR comes from an elderly woman with COVID-19, enrolled during active disease. The sequenced material came from peripheral blood. The chain is built from TRBV5-1 and TRBJ1-2; unclear D gene. The CDR3 DNA sequence: TGCGCCAGCAGCCTGAACCTTCGGGATGGCTACACCTTC. Translating it yields CASSLNLRDGYTF.